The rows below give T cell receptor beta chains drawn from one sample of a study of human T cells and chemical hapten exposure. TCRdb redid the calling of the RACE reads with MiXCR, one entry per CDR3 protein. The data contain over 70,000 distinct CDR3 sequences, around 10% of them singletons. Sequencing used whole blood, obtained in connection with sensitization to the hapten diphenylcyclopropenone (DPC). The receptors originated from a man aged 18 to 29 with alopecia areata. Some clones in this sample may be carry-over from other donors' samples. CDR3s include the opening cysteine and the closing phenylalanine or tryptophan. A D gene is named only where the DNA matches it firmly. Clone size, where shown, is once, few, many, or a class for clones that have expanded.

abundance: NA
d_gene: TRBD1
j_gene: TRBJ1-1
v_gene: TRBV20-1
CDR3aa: CSARDRGPATEAFF
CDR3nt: TGCAGTGCTAGGGACAGGGGGCCGGCGACTGAAGCTTTCTTT

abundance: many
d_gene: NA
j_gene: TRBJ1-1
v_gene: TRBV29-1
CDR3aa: CSAGLRNTEAFF
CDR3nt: TGCAGCGCAGGACTGCGGAACACTGAAGCTTTCTTT

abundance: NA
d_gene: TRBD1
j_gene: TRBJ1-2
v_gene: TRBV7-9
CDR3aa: CASSPTDRGDYGYTF
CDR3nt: TGTGCCAGCAGCCCGACGGACAGGGGGGACTATGGCTACACCTTC

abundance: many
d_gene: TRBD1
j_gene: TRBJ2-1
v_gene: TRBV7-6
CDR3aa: CASSRWPGDRGQYNEQFF
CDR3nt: TGTGCCAGCAGCCGCTGGCCCGGGGACAGGGGGCAATACAATGAGCAGTTCTTC

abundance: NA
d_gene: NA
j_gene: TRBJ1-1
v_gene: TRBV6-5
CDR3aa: CASRGSRGGTEAFF
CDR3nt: TGTGCCAGCAGGGGGTCGCGGGGTGGCACTGAAGCTTTCTTT

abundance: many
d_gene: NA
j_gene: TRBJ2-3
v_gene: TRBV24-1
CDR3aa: CATSESVGTDTQYF
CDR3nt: TGTGCCACCAGTGAATCCGTAGGCACAGATACGCAGTATTTT

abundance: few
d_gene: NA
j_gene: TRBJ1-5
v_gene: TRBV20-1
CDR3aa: CSLGGTFSNQPQHF
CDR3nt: TGCAGTCTAGGGGGGACATTTAGCAATCAGCCCCAGCATTTT

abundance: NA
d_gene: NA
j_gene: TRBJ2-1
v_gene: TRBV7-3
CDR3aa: CASSSHLGHRGDYNEQFF
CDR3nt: TGTGCCAGCAGCTCCCATTTGGGACATAGAGGGGATTACAATGAGCAGTTCTTC

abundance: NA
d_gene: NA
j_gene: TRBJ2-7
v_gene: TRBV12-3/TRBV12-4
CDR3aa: CASSLSGFSYEQYF
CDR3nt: TGTGCCAGCAGTTTGTCGGGTTTCTCCTACGAGCAGTACTTC

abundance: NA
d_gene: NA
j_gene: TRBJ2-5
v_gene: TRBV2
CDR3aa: CASTLDLGETQYF
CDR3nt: TGTGCCAGCACGCTCGATCTGGGCGAGACCCAGTACTTC

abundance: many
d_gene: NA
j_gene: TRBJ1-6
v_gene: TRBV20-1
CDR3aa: CSASRGRPDNSPLHF
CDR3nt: TGCAGTGCTAGTAGGGGCAGGCCCGATAATTCACCCCTCCACTTT

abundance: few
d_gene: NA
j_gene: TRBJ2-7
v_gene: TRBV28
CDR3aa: CASSLPLYEQYF
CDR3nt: TGTGCCAGCAGTTTACCTCTATACGAGCAGTACTTC

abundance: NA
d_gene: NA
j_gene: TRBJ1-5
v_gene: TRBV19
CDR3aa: CATAGVGQPQHF
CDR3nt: TGTGCCACCGCTGGGGTCGGTCAGCCCCAGCATTTT

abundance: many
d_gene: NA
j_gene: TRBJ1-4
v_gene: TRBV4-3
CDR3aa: CASSQESLGWRETNEKLFF
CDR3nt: TGCGCCAGCAGCCAAGAGAGTCTGGGTTGGCGAGAAACTAATGAAAAACTGTTTTTT

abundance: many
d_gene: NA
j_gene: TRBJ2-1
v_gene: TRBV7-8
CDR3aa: CASIPRRMGGGSEQFF
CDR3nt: TGTGCCAGCATCCCTAGGAGGATGGGCGGGGGCAGTGAGCAGTTCTTC

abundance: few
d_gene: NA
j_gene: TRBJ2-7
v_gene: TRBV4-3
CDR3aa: CASSQVWPGSYEQYF
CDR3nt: TGCGCCAGCAGCCAAGTTTGGCCAGGGTCCTACGAGCAGTACTTC

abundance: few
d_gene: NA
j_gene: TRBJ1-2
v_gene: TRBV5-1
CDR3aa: CASSLSAGFEEFVPTNYGYTF
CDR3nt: TGCGCCAGCAGCTTGTCGGCAGGGTTCGAAGAGTTTGTTCCGACTAACTATGGCTACACCTTC

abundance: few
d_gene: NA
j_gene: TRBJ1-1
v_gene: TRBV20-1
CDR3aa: CSAKRAEAFF
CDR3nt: TGCAGTGCTAAGCGCGCTGAAGCTTTCTTT

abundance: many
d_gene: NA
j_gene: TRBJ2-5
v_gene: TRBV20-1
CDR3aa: CSATSWDLTGTQYF
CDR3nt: TGCAGTGCCACGAGCTGGGACCTGACGGGGACCCAGTACTTC

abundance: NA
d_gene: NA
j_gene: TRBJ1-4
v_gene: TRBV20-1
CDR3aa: CSARGAWDEKLFF
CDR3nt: TGCAGTGCTAGAGGAGCTTGGGATGAAAAACTGTTTTTT

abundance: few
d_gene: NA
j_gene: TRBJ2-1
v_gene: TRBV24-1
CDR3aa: CATSDSKTRSSYNEQFF
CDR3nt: TGTGCCACCAGTGATTCTAAGACACGCAGCTCCTACAATGAGCAGTTCTTC

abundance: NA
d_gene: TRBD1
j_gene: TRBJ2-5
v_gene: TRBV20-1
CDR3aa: CSAPTGGETQYF
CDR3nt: TGCAGTGCACCTACAGGGGGTGAGACCCAGTACTTC

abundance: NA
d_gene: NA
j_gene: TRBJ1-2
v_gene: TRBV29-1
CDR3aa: CSVEDPSGYTF
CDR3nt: TGCAGCGTTGAAGACCCTTCGGGCTACACCTTC

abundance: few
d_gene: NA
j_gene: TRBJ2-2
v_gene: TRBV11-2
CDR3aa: CASSLDPTGELFF
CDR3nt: TGTGCCAGCAGCTTAGACCCCACCGGGGAGCTGTTTTTT

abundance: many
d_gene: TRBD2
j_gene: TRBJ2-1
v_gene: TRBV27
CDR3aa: CASSLLLAGGYRAGEQFF
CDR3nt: TGTGCCAGCAGTTTACTACTAGCGGGGGGGTATCGGGCTGGTGAGCAGTTCTTC

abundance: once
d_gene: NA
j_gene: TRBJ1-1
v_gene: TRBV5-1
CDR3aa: CASSLLQGTGVTEAFF
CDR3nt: TGCGCCAGCAGCCTCCTTCAGGGAACGGGGGTCACTGAAGCTTTCTTT

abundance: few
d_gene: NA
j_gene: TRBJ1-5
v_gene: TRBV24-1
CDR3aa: CATSDSGVEQPQHF
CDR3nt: TGTGCCACCAGTGATTCAGGGGTTGAACAGCCCCAGCATTTT

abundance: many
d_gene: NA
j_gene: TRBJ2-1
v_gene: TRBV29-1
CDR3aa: CSVEDPGGSSYNEQFF
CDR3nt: TGCAGCGTTGAAGATCCCGGGGGAAGCTCCTACAATGAGCAGTTCTTC

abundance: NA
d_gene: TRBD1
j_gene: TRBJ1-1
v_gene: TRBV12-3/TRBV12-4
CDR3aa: CASSSDRGRGTEAFF
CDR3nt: TGTGCCAGCAGTAGCGACAGGGGGCGAGGGACTGAAGCTTTCTTT

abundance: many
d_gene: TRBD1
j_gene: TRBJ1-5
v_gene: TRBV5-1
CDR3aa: CASSPTGAQPQHF
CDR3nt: TGCGCCAGCAGCCCTACAGGGGCTCAGCCCCAGCATTTT

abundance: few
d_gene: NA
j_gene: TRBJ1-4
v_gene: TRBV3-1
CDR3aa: CASSQLPGTMNNEKLFF
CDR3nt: TGTGCCAGCAGCCAACTTCCGGGGACAATGAATAATGAAAAACTGTTTTTT

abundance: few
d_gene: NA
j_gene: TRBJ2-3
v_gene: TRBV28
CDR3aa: CASSRGFTDTQYF
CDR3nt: TGTGCCAGCAGTCGCGGGTTCACAGATACGCAGTATTTT

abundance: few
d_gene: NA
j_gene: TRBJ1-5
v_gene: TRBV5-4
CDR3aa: CASSLEGSNQPQHF
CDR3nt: TGTGCCAGCAGCTTGGAAGGGAGCAATCAGCCCCAGCATTTT

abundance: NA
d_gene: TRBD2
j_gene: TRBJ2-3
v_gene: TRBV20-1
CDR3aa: CSASGQRGVRTDTQYF
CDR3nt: TGCAGTGCTAGCGGGCAGCGGGGGGTTCGGACAGATACGCAGTATTTT

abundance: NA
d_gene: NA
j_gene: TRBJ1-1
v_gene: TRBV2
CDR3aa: CANNQGVGFF
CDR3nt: TGTGCCAATAACCAGGGAGTAGGTTTCTTT

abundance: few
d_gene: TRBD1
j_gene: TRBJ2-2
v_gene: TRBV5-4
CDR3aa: CASRKSGTGWTGELFF
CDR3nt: TGTGCCAGCAGAAAGTCCGGGACAGGGTGGACCGGGGAGCTGTTTTTT

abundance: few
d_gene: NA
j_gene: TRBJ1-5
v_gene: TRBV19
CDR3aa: CASTGGRAISNQPQHF
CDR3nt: TGTGCCAGTACGGGAGGACGGGCAATTAGCAATCAGCCCCAGCATTTT

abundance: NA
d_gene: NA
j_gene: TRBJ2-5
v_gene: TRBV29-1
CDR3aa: CSVAGIQETQYF
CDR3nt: TGCAGCGTTGCAGGGATCCAAGAGACCCAGTACTTC

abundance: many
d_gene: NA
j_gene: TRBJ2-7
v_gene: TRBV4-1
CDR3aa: CASSQDGIFYEQYF
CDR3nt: TGCGCCAGCAGCCAAGATGGAATCTTCTACGAGCAGTACTTC

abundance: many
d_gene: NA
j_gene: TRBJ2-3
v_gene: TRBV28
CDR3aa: CASSLLRGTDTQYF
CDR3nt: TGTGCCAGCAGTTTATTACGGGGCACAGATACGCAGTATTTT

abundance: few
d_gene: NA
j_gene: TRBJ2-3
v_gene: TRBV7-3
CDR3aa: CASSSVGESDTQYF
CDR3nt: TGTGCCAGCAGCTCTGTGGGGGAGTCAGATACGCAGTATTTT